This T cell receptor (beta chain) is from a study of long-term antiretroviral therapy in people with HIV (dated 2022 in TCRdb). The study in broad terms: Collection of the earliest samples took place about a decade ahead of the 2015 WHO recommendation for immediate ART, at a time when ART was typically delayed until CD4 counts fell. A retrospective serial study tested whether ART initiation and durable HIV suppression were associated with changes in peripheral blood TRB repertoire composition and diversity. A total of around 190 cryopreserved PBMC samples came from approximately 30 adults with confirmed HIV infection and were collected serially over a mean of roughly 6 years (range 1-12). About 40% of the roughly 30 participants with HIV were female. No cross-contamination during QIAcube processing was shown when test extractions of a monoclonal T-cell line were performed alongside 33 polyclonal samples.

Sequencing of the TRB variable region was done with the immunoSEQ hsTCRB v3.0 assay at survey level resolution. The targeted TRB sequencing depth was roughly 40,000-55,000 T-cell genomes per sample. An Illumina MiSeq with a v3 150-cycle kit was used to sequence the pooled TRB libraries. Regarding the original processing steps: Analysis of repertoires was carried out in R inside a reproducible Nextflow workflow spanning QC, data transformation and analysis. Custom analyses were implemented in LymphoSeq2, an R package for AIRR-Seq data exploration. A handful of samples yielding fewer than 5000 total TRB sequences were excluded, leaving over 150 analyzed HIV repertoires. Among the 188 retained HIV repertoires, some 60 were collected before ART initiation and 120 to 140 were collected after ART initiation. Repertoires were downsampled to 5000 TRB nucleotide sequences, and summary statistics were averaged over 100 downsampling iterations. Only TRB sequences with CDR3 regions of at least seven amino acids were retained for analysis. A Shannon entropy-derived clonality score and the Gini coefficient were used to measure diversity. In the repertoire networks, any two of the top 5000 CDR3 amino acid sequences were connected whenever the two sequences differed by an edit distance of one. For TRB CDR3 amino acid sequences, antigen specificity groups and MHC restriction were predicted with GLIPH2. CDR3 amino acid sequences were matched against VDJdb and McPAS-TCR to flag known CMV, EBV, HIV or tissue antigen associations. Pre-ART, post-ART and control groups were compared with Wilcoxon signed-rank tests and Holm-Bonferroni correction. This immuneACCESS table, as held by TCRdb, lists in-frame sequences with V and J called but not all clones. Of the missing ones, under half trace to an unresolved V gene in checked studies; the others have no known cause. V, J and clone size derive from that table, while D and trimming were established from the DNA sequence. Here the sample has approximately 33,000 clones; around 82% occur a single time. The ten largest clones represent roughly 7.9% of the sample.

This clone occurred once. This receptor's antigen is unknown. Per-base quality was not reported, and no clone a single base away is much larger than it. The CDR3 numbers 15 residues from cysteine through phenylalanine. The only DNA kept is the CDR3, 45 bases in frame from the first base. The paper's findings and limits, for the study overall: ART initiation was associated with a significant increase in TRB diversity, but diversity stayed significantly below transplant donor controls even after long-term ART. Limited PBMC availability meant only the TCR beta chain was sequenced, without alpha chain pairing. The samples span the years 2004 to 2017, and the ART regimens used may be less effective than current regimens. The repertoire was dominated across all time points by expanded TRB clones identified before ART initiation, although this dominance was seen to fluctuate and to decrease in many PLHIV after ART. Inferences about post-ART repertoire changes were limited because no data were available on ART adherence, viral resistance or therapy changes. HIV repertoires had narrower CDR3 length ranges than controls, and the network structure suggested an antigen-experienced repertoire that shifted only slightly toward naive after ART. Because pre-ART samples had limited cell numbers, unsorted PBMC were profiled rather than sorted CD4+ and CD8+ T cells.

Participants were included only if at least one PBMC sample before ART initiation and at least two post-ART samples were available. All participants with HIV were treated in the United States of America. Cryopreserved samples of about 1-10 million PBMC were thawed and washed before DNA extraction. At the time of the earliest PBMC sample, participants with HIV were aged between about 23 and 54 years. PBMC samples were contributed by each participant from 1-4 timepoints before ART initiation and 2-8 timepoints after ART initiation, with a median of 7 samples. For every participant, serial HIV viral load, CD4+ T-cell count, ART history and demographic data were obtained. Using a Qiagen kit on a QIAcube, genomic DNA was extracted from unsorted PBMC, with samples processed in batches of 12.

The source is a young man with HIV. Specimen: unsorted PBMCs, collected 0.4 years before starting antiretroviral therapy. The chain joins TRBV21-1 to TRBJ1-5; the table names TRBD1, a call not compared with the DNA. TRBV21-1 is tagged as a pseudogene. The base sequence is TGTGCCAGCAGCCCCCCCGCGGGACAGATTCGACCCCAGCATTTT. This translates into CASSPPAGQIRPQHF.